The sequence of this TCR beta chain was determined in a study of T-cell memory formation after mild COVID-19. General study findings and limits: Some SARS-CoV-2-responding clones were already detected in memory before infection. Contracting CD8+ clones were enriched in EMRA, CD4+ mainly in CM and EM. Clones contracting across day 15 to 85 had a balanced CD4/CD8 profile; later expanding clones leaned CD4+.

Trimming took 4 bases from V and 1 from J; bases not matched to a gene: 4. The germline V gene encodes CDR1 SGHRS and CDR2 YFSETQ. The CDR3 length is 15 residues. Employing constant-segment primers, 5'RACE generated TCR alpha and TCR beta cDNA libraries bearing sample barcodes and UMIs. TCRdb used MiXCR to reprocess the 5' RACE reads, holding one entry per CDR3 protein. This table has hundreds of thousands of distinct CDR3 sequences, 15% appearing once. Of note for this clonotype: Its antigen is currently unknown.

Input material: PBMCs or a T cell subset sorted from them (not recorded which). This sequence originates from an adult woman who had mild COVID-19 (a few samples of this study predate the infection). Cell type and time point are not known. The chain links TRBV5-1 to TRBJ2-3, with 9 bases fitting TRBD1. CDR3 in DNA: TGCGCCAGCAGCCGAAGGACAGGGGGCACAGATACGCAGTATTTT. Translated, it gives CASSRRTGGTDTQYF.